This T cell receptor (beta chain) came from a study of persistence of HIV-infected CD4 T cells. On this clone: Its antigen is unknown.

The CDR3 loop spans 15 amino acids. CDR1 is SGHDT, CDR2 YYEEEE, per germline. Trimming removed 4 bases from V and 5 bases from J, with 15 bases in between. Sequencing used immunoSEQ version 4 in survey mode. Each sample used up to 1 ug genomic DNA diluted to about 10 ng/uL. Profiling relied on immunoSEQ multiplex PCR, and the TCRdb table lists in-frame clones only, not all of them. Among 30,000 to 35,000 clones listed, around 82% were seen once. Study-level points and caveats: TCR analyses could not target the rare provirus-carrying CMV-responding cells.

Cells were stimulated with overlapping HIV-1 Gag 15-mer peptides. CD40L-negative CD69-negative CD45RO-high memory CD4+ T cells were sorted as populations depleted of antigen-responding cells. Plasma HIV-1 RNA stayed below 50 copies/mL for at least 4 years. The receptor was isolated from an adult woman with HIV who was CMV-seropositive. The chain carries TRBV5-6 and TRBJ2-2; possible D gene TRBD1, 5 bases. The sample in question was CD4+ T cells sorted from PBMCs after roughly 20-hour stimulation, obtained from a patient who received antiretroviral therapy. CDR3 coding DNA: TGTGCCAGCAGCCATAGACAGATCGAGACCGGGGAGCTGTTTTTT. This sequence encodes CASSHRQIETGELFF.